These 16 T cell receptor beta chains were all obtained from the same sample, sequenced in a study of shared clonotypes between healthy human individuals. Sequencing used immunoSEQ multiplex PCR; TCRdb keeps in-frame clones, though not all of them. Of a few hundred thousand clones listed, more than 95% were seen once; the top ten hold 0.055% to 0.07%. The sequenced material came from naive CD4+ T cells sorted from blood. Subset indicated: CD45RA+ positively selected. The receptors come from a woman in her 30s in good health.

This sequence joins TRBV30 and TRBJ1-6; a weak D match, TRBD1 (6 bases). Per germline, CDR1 GTSNPN and CDR2 SVGIG (reference sequence). CDR3 size: 14 residues. Deletions cut 2 bases from V and 6 bases from J, with 11 bases between. CDR3 DNA sequence: TGTGCCTGGAGTCCAGGGGTGGGTAATTCACCCCTCCACTTT. Translating gives CAWSPGVGNSPLHF. Using reference TRBV30 and TRBJ1-6 for the parts outside the CDR3, the full variable domain is SQTIHQWPATLVQPVGSPLSLECTVEGTSNPNLYWYRQAAGRGLQLLFYSVGIGQISSEVPQNLSASRPQDRQFILSSKKLLLSDSGFYLCAWSPGVGNSPLHFGNGTRLTVT.

The CDR3 nucleotides are TGTGCCAGCAGTGAGCGGACAAACTCCTACGAGCAGTACTTC. Its protein is CASSERTNSYEQYF. This chain joins TRBV2 and TRBJ2-5, with D perhaps matching TRBD1 (5 bases). Gene TRBJ2-7 matches the end of the DNA better, so the J call may be wrong. The V gene's germline CDR1 is SNHLY and CDR2 FYNNEI. CDR3 length: 14 residues.

V gene TRBV13 combines with J gene TRBJ2-1; maybe TRBD1 (5 bases). CDR3 size: 15 residues. Trimming removed 2 bases at V and 1 base at J, with 9 bases between. Germline V gene sequence: CDR1 PRHDT, CDR2 FYEKMQ (reference sequence). CDR3 DNA sequence: TGTGCCAGCAGCTTAACAGGACAATCCTACAATGAGCAGTTCTTC. Translation: CASSLTGQSYNEQFF.

The rearrangement uses TRBV6-5 and TRBJ2-7, with 7 bases matching TRBD1. CDR3 size: 14 residues. In germline, CDR1 is MNHEY, CDR2 SVGAGI. Trimming took 6 bases from V and 4 from J; bases not matched to a gene: 9. The CDR3 nucleotides are TGTGCCAGCAGCTACAGGGGCCGTGGATACGAGCAGTACTTC. Protein sequence: CASSYRGRGYEQYF.

This chain links TRBV19 with TRBJ1-2, with 8 bases matching TRBD1. Germline V gene sequence: CDR1 LNHDA, CDR2 SQIVND (reference sequence). The CDR3 covers 13 residues. Unmatched junction bases numbered 9, after V lost 7 bases and J lost 8 bases. The CDR3 spells CASMWQGAGGYTF. The CDR3, as DNA: TGTGCCAGTATGTGGCAGGGGGCTGGCGGCTACACCTTC.

The CDR3 region has the DNA TGTGCCAGCAGGAGGGGGACCAGGGGGTTTGGAAACACCATATATTTT. Translation: CASRRGTRGFGNTIYF. The chain combines TRBV2 with TRBJ1-3, with TRBD1 matching 7 bases. From germline, CDR1 is SNHLY and CDR2 FYNNEI. This CDR3 has 16 residues. V dropped 6 bases and J dropped 3; count of bases not matched to a gene: 11.

V and J are TRBV11-2 and TRBJ2-6; no definite D call. Germline loops: CDR1 SGHAT, CDR2 FQNNGV. V was pared by 1 base and J by 2 bases, with 6 bases between. The CDR3 contains 15 residues. CDR3 coding DNA: TGTGCCAGCAGCTTAGCCTGGGCTGGGGCCAACGTCCTGACTTTC. Translating gives CASSLAWAGANVLTF.

The chain has TRBV7-9 and TRBJ1-2; TRBD1 is a possible D gene (5 bases). The germline V gene encodes CDR1 SEHNR and CDR2 FQNEAQ (reference sequence). V lost 6 bases and J lost 4, with 15 bases in between. This CDR3 region has 14 residues. This CDR3 reads CASRYTEGSYGYTF. The CDR3 DNA reads TGTGCCAGCAGGTATACGGAGGGGTCCTATGGCTACACCTTC.

V gene TRBV4-2 combines with J gene TRBJ2-1; D is unclear. The CDR3 spans 14 residues. CDR1 is LGHNA and CDR2 is YNFKEQ in the germline V gene. The ends were cut back, 1 base at V and 7 bases at J, with 11 bases in the middle. The CDR3 protein is CASSQGLDINEQFF. CDR3 in DNA: TGTGCCAGCAGCCAAGGGCTAGATATTAATGAGCAGTTCTTC.

V usage is TRBV11-3 and J usage is TRBJ1-1; no definite D call. CDR3 size: 14 residues. Germline-derived CDR1 and CDR2 are SGHNT and YENEEA. V lost 0 bases and J lost 2, with 7 bases in between. In nucleotides, the CDR3 is TGTGCCAGCAGCTTAGAGGACCCAAACACTGAAGCTTTCTTT. Amino acid sequence: CASSLEDPNTEAFF.

The gene calls are TRBV15 and TRBJ2-1; 12 bases align to TRBD2. The junction had 6 bases not matched to a gene; V was cut back by 2 bases and J by 10 bases. Germline V gives CDR1 LNHNV, CDR2 YYDKDF (reference sequence). The CDR3 sequence is 15 residues long. CDR3 loop: CATSRPGLAGGEQFF. Here the CDR3 DNA reads TGTGCCACCAGCAGACCGGGACTAGCGGGCGGGGAGCAGTTCTTC. The whole variable domain, filled in from reference TRBV15 and TRBJ2-1, reads DAMVIQNPRYQVTQFGKPVTLSCSQTLNHNVMYWYQQKSSQAPKLLFHYYDKDFNNEADTPDNFQSRRPNTSFCFLDIRSPGLGDTAMYLCATSRPGLAGGEQFFGPGTRLTVL.

The genes are TRBV19 and TRBJ1-2; 8 nucleotides align to TRBD1. This CDR3 region has 15 residues. J lost 6 bases, V lost 1 base, and 7 bases had no gene match. From germline, CDR1 is LNHDA and CDR2 SQIVND (reference sequence). For the CDR3, the DNA is TGTGCCAGTAGTATAGCAGGGGGCAAGGGACATGGCTACACCTTC. It encodes CASSIAGGKGHGYTF.

This clone was picked up one time. The rearrangement joins TRBV27 to TRBJ1-4, with D perhaps matching TRBD1 (5 bases). This CDR3 region has 15 residues. Deletions cut 3 bases from V and 1 base from J, with 9 bases between. Germline V gene data show CDR1 as MNHEY and CDR2 as SMNVEV (reference sequence). This CDR3 reads CASSLGLLTNEKLFF. DNA of the CDR3: TGTGCCAGCAGTTTGGGGCTGTTAACTAATGAAAAACTGTTTTTT. Variable domain in full (rest from reference TRBV27 and TRBJ1-4): EAQVTQNPRYLITVTGKKLTVTCSQNMNHEYMSWYRQDPGLGLRQIYYSMNVEVTDKGDVPEGYKVSRKEKRNFPLILESPSPNQTSLYFCASSLGLLTNEKLFFGSGTQLSVL.

V is TRBV7-9 and J is TRBJ2-7, with 7 bases identical to TRBD2. This CDR3 has 16 amino acids. In germline, CDR1 is SEHNR, CDR2 FQNEAQ (reference sequence). The V gene end was trimmed by 3 bases and the J gene end by 5 bases; junction bases not matched to a gene: 13. CDR3 protein: CASSFLYDGRIDEQYF. In DNA form, the CDR3 reads TGTGCCAGCAGCTTCCTATATGACGGGAGGATTGACGAGCAGTACTTC.

V usage is TRBV30 and J usage is TRBJ2-7; a weak D match, TRBD1 (5 bases). Germline V gives CDR1 GTSNPN, CDR2 SVGIG (reference sequence). Trimming cost V 0 bases and J 4 bases, with 13 bases left between them. The CDR3 extends over 14 amino acids. The CDR3 region has the DNA TGTGCCTGGAGTGTACTTCCAGGGTTATACGAGCAGTACTTC. It yields the protein CAWSVLPGLYEQYF.

This chain links TRBV4-1 with TRBJ2-7, with TRBD1 identical over 8 bases. Trimming removed 4 bases from V and 4 bases from J; junction bases left unmatched: 12. This CDR3 is built from 16 residues. From germline, CDR1 is MGHRA and CDR2 YSYEKL. CDR3 residues: CASSPYRQGRSYEQYF. The CDR3 DNA sequence: TGCGCCAGCAGCCCCTACCGACAGGGGAGATCATACGAGCAGTACTTC.